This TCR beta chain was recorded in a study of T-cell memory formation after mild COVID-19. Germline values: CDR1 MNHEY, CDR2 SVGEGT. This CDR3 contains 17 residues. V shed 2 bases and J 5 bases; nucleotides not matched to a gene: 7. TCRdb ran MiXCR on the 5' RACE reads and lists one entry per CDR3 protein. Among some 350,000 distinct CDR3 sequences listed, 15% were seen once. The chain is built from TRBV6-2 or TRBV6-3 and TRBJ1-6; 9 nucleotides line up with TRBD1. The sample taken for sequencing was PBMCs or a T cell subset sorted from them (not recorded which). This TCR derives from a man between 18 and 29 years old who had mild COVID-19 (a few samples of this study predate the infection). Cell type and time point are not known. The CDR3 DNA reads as TGTGCCAGCAGTTACGCGCCCGGGGACAGGGATAATTCACCCCTCCACTTT. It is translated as CASSYAPGDRDNSPLHF.